This T cell receptor (beta chain) was documented in a study of cytomegalovirus exposure and HLA in healthy donors. The CDR3 length is 14 residues. V lost 7 bases and J 5 bases, leaving 16 bases between the germline ends. Germline CDR1 MDHEN, CDR2 SYDVKM. General study results and limits: Earlier analysis looked at TCR beta V segments, and most were productive about 87% or about 30% of the time. It was in a later analysis that TCR association rates were seen to vary by HLA locus, highest for DRB1 and lowest for HLA-C.

Healthy donors of bone marrow made up the group. PCR involved 60 Vbeta and 13 Jbeta primers. Per the original data handling: An analysis that came later counted 70 million to 100 million unique TCR beta chains, 9 million to 12 million shared. Clones were read by immunoSEQ multiplex PCR, and TCRdb kept only the in-frame ones, dropping some. V, J and clone size derive from that table, while D and trimming were established from the DNA sequence. There are 190,000 or so clones in the sample; around 83% occur only once, and 1.6% lies in the top ten. With regard to this clone: Antigen unknown.

The receptor was isolated from a man aged 45-60 years in good health and CMV-seronegative. Sequenced input: PBMCs. The chain uses TRBV28 and TRBJ2-3; D gene unclear. The CDR3 region has the DNA TGTGCCAGCACCCCCCCTTTGCCGGGAGATACGCAGTATTTT. This sequence encodes CASTPPLPGDTQYF.